Sequencing of this T cell receptor (beta chain) was carried out in a study of blood T cell dynamics during melanoma immunotherapy. Using immunoSEQ multiplex PCR, the repertoire was profiled, and TCRdb retains in-frame clones only, with some absent. The table records approximately 29,000 clones, 75% to 90% of them present only once. Germline CDR1 SNHLY, CDR2 FYNNEI. The CDR3 sequence is 15 residues long. V lost 0 bases, J lost 7 bases, and 7 bases stayed unmatched. The time point: week 3, after first cycle of checkpoint inhibitor. Disease control meant complete response, partial response or stable disease at 12 weeks.

The rearrangement uses TRBV2 and TRBJ1-2, with 8 bases identical to TRBD1. Here the sequenced sample was blood, taken from a patient treated with checkpoint blockade. This clonotype was sampled from a human donor with melanoma. The chain's CDR3 is CASSEAAGGVGGYTF. For the CDR3, the DNA is TGTGCCAGCAGTGAAGCGGCAGGGGGCGTAGGTGGCTACACCTTC.